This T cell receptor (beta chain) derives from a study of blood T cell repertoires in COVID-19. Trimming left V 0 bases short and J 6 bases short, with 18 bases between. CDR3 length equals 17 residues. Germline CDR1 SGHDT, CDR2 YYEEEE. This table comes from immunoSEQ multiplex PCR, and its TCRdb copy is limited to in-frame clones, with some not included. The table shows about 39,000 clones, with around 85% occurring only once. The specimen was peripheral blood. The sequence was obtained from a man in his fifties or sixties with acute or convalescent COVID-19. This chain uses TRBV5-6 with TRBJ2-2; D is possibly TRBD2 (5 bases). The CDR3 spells CASSLGLEAVAPGELFF. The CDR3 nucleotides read TGTGCCAGCAGCTTGGGGTTGGAGGCAGTCGCGCCCGGGGAGCTGTTTTTT.